This T cell receptor beta chain was observed in a study of blood T cell repertoires in COVID-19. Overall study: Both acute and convalescent COVID-19 samples were obtained from the United States, Italy and Spain. From T cells, B-cell-depleted T cells, or PBMCs came the material, which was cDNA or gDNA.

Donors of Cohort 3 who recovered were those that had two negative PCRs, clearance, or symptom resolution. This clone was seen once. The authors' processing: Using reference gene primer amplification, nucleated cell counts were estimated. Data came from immunoSEQ multiplex PCR; TCRdb stores just in-frame clones and leaves some out. Clone size and V and J calls were adopted from that table, with D and trimming inferred from the DNA. Counted here are 450,000 to 500,000 clones, about 90% occurring once; the ten biggest clones make up 0.65% to 0.9%. V was cut by 4 bases and J by 1 base, with 15 bases left in between. The CDR3 extends over 16 amino acids. Germline CDR1 and CDR2: LGHDT and YNNKEL (reference sequence).

This sequence originates from a woman between 18 and 29 years old who had recovered from COVID-19. The V and J genes are TRBV3-1 (or the pseudogene TRBV3-2) and TRBJ2-3, with D possibly being TRBD2 (6 bases). The sequenced material came from PBMCs or T cells enriched from blood (not recorded which). The CDR3 is CASSPRSGVGTDTQYF. CDR3 DNA: TGTGCCAGCAGCCCGAGATCGGGGGTGGGCACAGATACGCAGTATTTT.